The sequence of this TCR beta chain was determined in a study of post-analysis software for immune sequencing data (dated by TCRdb to about 2015). Regarding the complete study: Disease courses on record covered relapsing-remitting, secondary progressive and progressive-relapsing multiple sclerosis, though some patients had no subtype annotation. A subset of samples was prepared in parallel using single-end sample barcoding, then pooled and co-amplified after Illumina adapter ligation. The multiple sclerosis patient repertoires were compared with 11 previously published healthy control repertoires from donors aged about 6 to 26 years.

To demonstrate the VDJtools post-analysis software, TCR beta repertoires were profiled from the peripheral blood of about 13 young patients with multiple sclerosis. The patients with multiple sclerosis were children and adolescents between roughly 6 and 17 years of age. Study-wide conclusions, independent of this receptor: Direct clustering with F measure revealed strong co-clustering of samples prepared in the same batch, which led to a batch-effect correction. The multiple sclerosis patient group was slightly younger than the control group. Significantly lower normalized Chao1 diversity was found in multiple sclerosis patients than in controls, suggesting substantial peripheral T-cell clonal expansion.

A note on this clonotype: The clone's antigen remains unknown. There are no base qualities to consult, and no much larger clone falls within one base.

The library was obtained by PCR. Sequencing was carried out with an Illumina HiSeq 2500. Unique molecular identifiers were incorporated into TCR beta cDNA libraries to reduce PCR and sequencing biases. Some 500,000 cDNA molecules were obtained per 1 to 10 million input T cells, so each molecule approximated one T cell. The patient libraries were prepared and sequenced using the same protocol as the earlier healthy control dataset. Samples belonging to the same batch were prepared together, multiplexed and sequenced on a shared HiSeq lane. The published analysis was carried out like this. MIGEC handled the raw barcoded reads, throwing out single-read molecular identifier groups before consensus assembly and CDR3 extraction. VDJtools was used for post-analysis of the clonotype tables, with diversity normalized by down-sampling every dataset to the smallest sample size. To correct batch-related cross-sample contamination, repertoire overlap clustering matched CDR3 amino acid sequences but not nucleotide sequences. The public reads were reprocessed in TCRdb via fastp at Q25 and MiXCR, keeping in-frame beta chains. Rows with one shared CDR3 protein collapse into an entry with the most common genes and DNA. In this record, the V and J calls reflect TCRdb's handling and not the investigators' own analysis. The sample yields around 770,000 distinct CDR3 sequences; 35% to 55% were counted once. The ten largest clonotypes hold roughly 4.9% of the sample.

The sequenced sample consisted of blood. The TCR was taken from a girl under 18 with multiple sclerosis.

The CDR3 reads CASSNPTMINSPLHF. The DNA is TGTGCCAGCAGCAACCCGACAATGATCAATTCACCCCTCCACTTT. The chain couples TRBV28 to TRBJ1-6; the D gene assignment is ambiguous. Measured from the cysteine to the phenylalanine, the CDR3 is 15 residues long. Just the 45-base CDR3 DNA is kept, in frame starting at base 1. Between the V and J ends, shortened by 6 bases and 7 bases respectively, the junction contains 16 bases. The germline V gene provides CDR1 MDHEN and CDR2 SYDVKM.